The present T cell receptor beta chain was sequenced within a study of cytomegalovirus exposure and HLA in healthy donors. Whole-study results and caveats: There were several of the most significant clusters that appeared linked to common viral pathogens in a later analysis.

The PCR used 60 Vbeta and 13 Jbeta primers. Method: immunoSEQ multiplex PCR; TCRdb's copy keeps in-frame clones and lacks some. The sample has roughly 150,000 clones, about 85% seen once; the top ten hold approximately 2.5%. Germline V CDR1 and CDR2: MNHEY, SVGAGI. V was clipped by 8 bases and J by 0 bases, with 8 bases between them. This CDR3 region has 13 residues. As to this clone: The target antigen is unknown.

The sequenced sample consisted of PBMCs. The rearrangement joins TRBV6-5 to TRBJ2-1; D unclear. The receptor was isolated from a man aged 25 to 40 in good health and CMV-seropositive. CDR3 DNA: TGTGCCAGCCGGCCTAGCTCCTACAATGAGCAGTTCTTC. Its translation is CASRPSSYNEQFF.